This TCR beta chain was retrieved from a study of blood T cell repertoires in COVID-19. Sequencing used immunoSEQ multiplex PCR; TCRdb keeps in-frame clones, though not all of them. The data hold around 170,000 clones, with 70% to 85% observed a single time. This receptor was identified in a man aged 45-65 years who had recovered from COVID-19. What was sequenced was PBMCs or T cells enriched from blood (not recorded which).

The CDR3 DNA reads TGTGCCAGCAGGGGACTAGCGGGGGTTCCCACCGGGGAGCTGTTTTTT. It is translated as CASRGLAGVPTGELFF. The V gene is TRBV2, the J gene TRBJ2-2, with 14 bases identical to TRBD2. The length of the CDR3 is 16 residues. Unmatched junction bases numbered 4, after V lost 6 bases and J lost 4 bases. CDR1 and CDR2 from the germline V gene are SNHLY and FYNNEI.